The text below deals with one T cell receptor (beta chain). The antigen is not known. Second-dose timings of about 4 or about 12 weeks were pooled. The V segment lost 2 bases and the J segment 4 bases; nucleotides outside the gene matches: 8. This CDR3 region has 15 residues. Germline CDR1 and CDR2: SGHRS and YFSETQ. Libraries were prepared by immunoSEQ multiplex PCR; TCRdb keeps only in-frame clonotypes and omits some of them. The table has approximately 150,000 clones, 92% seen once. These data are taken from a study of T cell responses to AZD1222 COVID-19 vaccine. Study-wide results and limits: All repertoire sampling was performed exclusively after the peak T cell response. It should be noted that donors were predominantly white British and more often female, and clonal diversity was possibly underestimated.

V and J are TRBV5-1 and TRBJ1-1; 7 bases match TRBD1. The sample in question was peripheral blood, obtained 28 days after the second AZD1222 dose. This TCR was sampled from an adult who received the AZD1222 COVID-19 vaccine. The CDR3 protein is CASSLGDRVSTEAFF. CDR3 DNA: TGCGCCAGCAGCTTAGGTGACAGGGTCAGCACTGAAGCTTTCTTT.